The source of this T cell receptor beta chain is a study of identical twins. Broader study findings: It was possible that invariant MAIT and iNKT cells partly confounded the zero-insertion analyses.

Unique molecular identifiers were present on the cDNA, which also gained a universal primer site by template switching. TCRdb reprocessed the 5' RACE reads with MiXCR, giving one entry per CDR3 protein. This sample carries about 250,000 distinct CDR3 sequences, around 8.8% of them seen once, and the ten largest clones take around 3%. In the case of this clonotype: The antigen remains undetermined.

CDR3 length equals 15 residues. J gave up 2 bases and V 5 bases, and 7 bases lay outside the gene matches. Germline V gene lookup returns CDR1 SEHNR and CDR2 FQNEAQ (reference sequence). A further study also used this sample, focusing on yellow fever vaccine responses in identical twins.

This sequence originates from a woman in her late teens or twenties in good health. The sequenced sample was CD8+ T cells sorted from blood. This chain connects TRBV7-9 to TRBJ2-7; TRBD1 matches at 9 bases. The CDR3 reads CASSPGTGYTYEQYF. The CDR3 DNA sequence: TGTGCCAGCAGCCCGGGGACAGGGTATACCTACGAGCAGTACTTC.